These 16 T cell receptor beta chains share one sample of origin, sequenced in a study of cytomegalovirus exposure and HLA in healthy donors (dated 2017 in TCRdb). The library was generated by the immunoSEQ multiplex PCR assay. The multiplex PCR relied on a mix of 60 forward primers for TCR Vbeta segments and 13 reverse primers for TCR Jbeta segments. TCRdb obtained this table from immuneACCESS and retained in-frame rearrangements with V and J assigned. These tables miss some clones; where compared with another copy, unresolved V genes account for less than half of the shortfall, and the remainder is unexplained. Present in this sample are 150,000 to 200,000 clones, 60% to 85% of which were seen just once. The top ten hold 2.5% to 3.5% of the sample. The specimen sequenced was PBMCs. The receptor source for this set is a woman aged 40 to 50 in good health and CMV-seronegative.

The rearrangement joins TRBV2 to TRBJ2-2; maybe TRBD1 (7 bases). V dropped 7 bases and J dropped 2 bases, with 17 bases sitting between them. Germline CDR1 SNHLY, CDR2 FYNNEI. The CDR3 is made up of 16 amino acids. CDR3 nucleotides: TGTGCCAGCAACGTCGACAGGGACTTCAACACCGGGGAGCTGTTTTTT. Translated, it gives CASNVDRDFNTGELFF.

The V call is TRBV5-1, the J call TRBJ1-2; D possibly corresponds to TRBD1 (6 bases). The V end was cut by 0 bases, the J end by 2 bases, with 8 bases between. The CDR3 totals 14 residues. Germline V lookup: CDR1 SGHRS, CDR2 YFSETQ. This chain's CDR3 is CASSLETGNYGYTF. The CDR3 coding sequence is TGCGCCAGCAGCTTGGAAACAGGGAACTATGGCTACACCTTC.

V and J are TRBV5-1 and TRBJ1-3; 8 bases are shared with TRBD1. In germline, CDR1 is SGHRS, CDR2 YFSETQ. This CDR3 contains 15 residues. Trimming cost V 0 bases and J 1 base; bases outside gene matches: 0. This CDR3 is CASSLGTGSGNTIYF. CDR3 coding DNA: TGCGCCAGCAGCTTGGGGACAGGGTCTGGAAACACCATATATTTT.

In DNA form, the CDR3 reads TGTGCCAGCAGTCGCGGGGGGCCCGGGGAGCTGTTTTTT. Protein: CASSRGGPGELFF. The rearrangement links TRBV28 to TRBJ2-2; TRBD2 matches at 8 bases. Germline CDR1 MDHEN, CDR2 SYDVKM. The CDR3 has 13 amino acids. The junction had 2 bases not matched to a gene; V was cut back by 5 bases and J by 6 bases.

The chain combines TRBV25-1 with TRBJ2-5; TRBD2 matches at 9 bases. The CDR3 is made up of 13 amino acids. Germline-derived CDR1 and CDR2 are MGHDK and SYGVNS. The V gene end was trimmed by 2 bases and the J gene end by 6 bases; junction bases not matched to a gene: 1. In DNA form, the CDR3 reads TGTGCCAGCAGTGAAGCGGGGGGGAAGACCCAGTACTTC. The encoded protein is CASSEAGGKTQYF.

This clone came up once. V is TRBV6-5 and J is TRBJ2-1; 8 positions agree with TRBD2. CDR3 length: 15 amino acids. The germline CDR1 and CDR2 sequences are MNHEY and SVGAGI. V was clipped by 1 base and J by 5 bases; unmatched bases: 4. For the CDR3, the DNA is TGTGCCAGCAGTTACTTCCGGGGGGGTAACAATGAGCAGTTCTTC. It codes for CASSYFRGGNNEQFF.

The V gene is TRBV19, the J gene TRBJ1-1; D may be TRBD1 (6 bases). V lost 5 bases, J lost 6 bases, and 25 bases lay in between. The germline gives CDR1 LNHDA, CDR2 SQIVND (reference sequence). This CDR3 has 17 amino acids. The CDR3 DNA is TGTGCCAGTAGTTACCCAGGGGTAGGCCTAGACGCGGCTGAAGCTTTCTTT. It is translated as CASSYPGVGLDAAEAFF.

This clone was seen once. The CDR3 loop is CASSVRVSTYEQYF. As DNA, the CDR3 is TGCGCCAGCAGTGTCAGGGTGAGCACCTACGAGCAGTACTTC. The chain has TRBV10-2 and TRBJ2-7; the D gene is possibly TRBD1 (5 bases). Germline V gene sequence: CDR1 WSHSY, CDR2 SAAADI. Between the trimmed V and J ends, which lost 4 bases and 2 bases, there was a span of 12 bases. The CDR3 contains 14 residues.

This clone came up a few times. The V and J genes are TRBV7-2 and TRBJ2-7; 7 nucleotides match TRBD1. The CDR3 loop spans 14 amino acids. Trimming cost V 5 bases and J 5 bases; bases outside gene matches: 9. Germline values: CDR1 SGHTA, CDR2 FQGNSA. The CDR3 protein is CASSPGQLFNEQYF. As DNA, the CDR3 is TGTGCCAGCAGCCCGGGACAGTTGTTCAACGAGCAGTACTTC.

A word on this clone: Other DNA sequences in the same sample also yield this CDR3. The CDR3 sequence: CASSQEGRSSYNEQFF. CDR3 nucleotides: TGCGCCAGCAGCCAAGAAGGGAGAAGCTCCTACAATGAGCAGTTCTTC. This chain connects TRBV4-1 to TRBJ2-1, with D maybe TRBD2 (5 bases). Germline V lookup: CDR1 MGHRA, CDR2 YSYEKL. The germline V and J ends were trimmed by 0 bases and 0 bases, with 9 bases remaining between them. The CDR3 consists of 16 residues.

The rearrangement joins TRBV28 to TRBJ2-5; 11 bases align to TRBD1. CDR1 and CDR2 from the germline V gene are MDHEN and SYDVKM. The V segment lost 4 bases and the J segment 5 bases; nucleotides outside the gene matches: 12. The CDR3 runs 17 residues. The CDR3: CASSSYFSGTGGETQYF. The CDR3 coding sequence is TGTGCCAGCAGTTCCTACTTCTCCGGGACAGGGGGTGAGACCCAGTACTTC. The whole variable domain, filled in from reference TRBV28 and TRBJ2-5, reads DVKVTQSSRYLVKRTGEKVFLECVQDMDHENMFWYRQDPGLGLRLIYFSYDVKMKEKGDIPEGYSVSREKKERFSLILESASTNQTSMYLCASSSYFSGTGGETQYFGPGTRLLVL.

Here the CDR3 reads CASSYETGGEQFF. The CDR3 DNA reads as TGTGCCAGCAGTTACGAAACGGGGGGCGAGCAGTTCTTC. The chain carries TRBV6-5 and TRBJ2-1, with D possibly TRBD2 on 7 matching bases. V lost 2 bases and J 10 bases, leaving 12 bases between the germline ends. Germline CDR1 MNHEY, CDR2 SVGAGI. The length of the CDR3 is 13 residues.

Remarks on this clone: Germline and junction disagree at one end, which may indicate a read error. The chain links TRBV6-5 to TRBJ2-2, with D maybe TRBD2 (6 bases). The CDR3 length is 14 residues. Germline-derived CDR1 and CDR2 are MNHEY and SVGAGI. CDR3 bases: TGTGCCAGCAGTTACGGAGGGAGCACCCGGGAGCTGTTTTTT. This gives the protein CASSYGGSTRELFF.

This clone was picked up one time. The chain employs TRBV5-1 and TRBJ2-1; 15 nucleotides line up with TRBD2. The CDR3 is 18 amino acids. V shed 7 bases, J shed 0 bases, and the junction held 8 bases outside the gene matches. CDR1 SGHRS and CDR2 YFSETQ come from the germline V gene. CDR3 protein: CASAGLAGGLFSYNEQFF. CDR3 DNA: TGCGCCAGCGCGGGACTAGCGGGGGGCCTTTTCTCCTACAATGAGCAGTTCTTC.

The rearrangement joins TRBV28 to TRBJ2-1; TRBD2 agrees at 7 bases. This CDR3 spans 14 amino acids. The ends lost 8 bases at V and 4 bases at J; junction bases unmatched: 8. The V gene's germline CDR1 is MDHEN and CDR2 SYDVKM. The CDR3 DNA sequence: TGTGCCAGCGGCCGGGGGGTAGGGTACAATGAGCAGTTCTTC. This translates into CASGRGVGYNEQFF.

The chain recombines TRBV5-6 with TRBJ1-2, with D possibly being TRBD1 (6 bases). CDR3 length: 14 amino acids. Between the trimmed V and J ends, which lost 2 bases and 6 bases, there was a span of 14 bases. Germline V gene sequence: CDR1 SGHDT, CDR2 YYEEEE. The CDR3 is CASSFQGRTNGYTF. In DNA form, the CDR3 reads TGTGCCAGCAGCTTCCAGGGGCGCACGAATGGCTACACCTTC.